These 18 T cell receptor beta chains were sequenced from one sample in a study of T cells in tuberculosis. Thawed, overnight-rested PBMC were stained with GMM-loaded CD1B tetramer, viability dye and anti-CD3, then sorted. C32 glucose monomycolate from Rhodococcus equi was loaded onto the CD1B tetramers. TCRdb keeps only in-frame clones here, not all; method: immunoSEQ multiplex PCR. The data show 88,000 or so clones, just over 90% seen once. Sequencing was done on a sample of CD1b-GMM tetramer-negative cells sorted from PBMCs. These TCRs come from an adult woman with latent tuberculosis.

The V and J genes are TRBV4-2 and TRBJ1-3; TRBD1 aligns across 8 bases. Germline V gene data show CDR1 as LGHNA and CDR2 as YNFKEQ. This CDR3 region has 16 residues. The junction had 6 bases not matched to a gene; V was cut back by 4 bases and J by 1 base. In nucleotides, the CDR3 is TGTGCCAGCAGCCTACAAAGGACAGGGTCTGGAAACACCATATATTTT. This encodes CASSLQRTGSGNTIYF.

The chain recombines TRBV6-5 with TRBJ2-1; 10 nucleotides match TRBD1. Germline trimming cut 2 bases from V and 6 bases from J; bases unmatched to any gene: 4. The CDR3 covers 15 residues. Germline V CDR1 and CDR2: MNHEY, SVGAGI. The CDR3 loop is CASSYGTGVVNEQFF. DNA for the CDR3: TGTGCCAGCAGTTACGGGACAGGGGTTGTCAATGAGCAGTTCTTC.

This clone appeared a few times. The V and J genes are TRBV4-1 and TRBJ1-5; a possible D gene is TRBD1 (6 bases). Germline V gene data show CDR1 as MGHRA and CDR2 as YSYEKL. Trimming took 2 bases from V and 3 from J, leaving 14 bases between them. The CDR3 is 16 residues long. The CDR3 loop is CASSQLGQGTNQPQHF. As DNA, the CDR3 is TGCGCCAGCAGCCAACTGGGTCAGGGGACCAATCAGCCCCAGCATTTT.

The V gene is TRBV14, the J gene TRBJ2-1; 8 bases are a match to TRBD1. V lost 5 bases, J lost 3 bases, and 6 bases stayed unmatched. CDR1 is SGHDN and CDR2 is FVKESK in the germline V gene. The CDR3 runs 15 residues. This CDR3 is CASSSGQAHYNEQFF. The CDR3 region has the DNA TGTGCCAGCAGCTCGGGACAGGCCCACTACAATGAGCAGTTCTTC.

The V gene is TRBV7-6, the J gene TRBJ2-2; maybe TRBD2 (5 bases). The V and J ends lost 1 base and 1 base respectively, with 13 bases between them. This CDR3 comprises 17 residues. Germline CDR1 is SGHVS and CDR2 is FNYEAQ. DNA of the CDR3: TGTGCCAGCAGCTTAGAATCCGGGATAAAGAACACCGGGGAGCTGTTTTTT. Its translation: CASSLESGIKNTGELFF.

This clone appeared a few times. For the CDR3, the DNA is TGTGCCAGCAGCTTGAGGGGCACCAGCAATCAGCCCCAGCATTTT. Translated, it gives CASSLRGTSNQPQHF. The chain carries TRBV5-8 and TRBJ1-5; D is possibly TRBD1 (5 bases). This CDR3 is built from 15 residues. V was trimmed by 1 base and J by 1 base, leaving 9 bases between them. Germline CDR1 reads SGHTS; CDR2 reads YDEGEE.

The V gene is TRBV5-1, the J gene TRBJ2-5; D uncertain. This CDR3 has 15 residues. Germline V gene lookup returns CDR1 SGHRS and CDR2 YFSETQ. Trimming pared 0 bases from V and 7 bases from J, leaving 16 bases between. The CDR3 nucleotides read TGCGCCAGCAGCTTGGTTGTCCCTCTAGTTGGGACCCAGTACTTC. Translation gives CASSLVVPLVGTQYF.

DNA for the CDR3: TGCGCCAGCAGCATCGGGACTAGCGGGACCACAGATACGCAGTATTTT. Its translation is CASSIGTSGTTDTQYF. The chain recombines TRBV5-1 with TRBJ2-3; 13 bases map to TRBD2. Germline CDR1 is SGHRS and CDR2 is YFSETQ. CDR3 size: 16 residues. V gave up 4 bases and J gave up 2 bases; unmatched junction bases: 4. Drawing the rest from reference TRBV5-1 and TRBJ2-3, the complete variable domain is KAGVTQTPRYLIKTRGQQVTLSCSPISGHRSVSWYQQTPGQGLQFLFEYFSETQRNKGNFPGRFSGRQFSNSRSEMNVSTLELGDSALYLCASSIGTSGTTDTQYFGPGTRLTVL.

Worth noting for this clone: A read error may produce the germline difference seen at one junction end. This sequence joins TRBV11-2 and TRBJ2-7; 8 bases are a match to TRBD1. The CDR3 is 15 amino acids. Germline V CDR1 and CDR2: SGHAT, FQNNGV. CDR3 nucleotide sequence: TGTGCCAGCAGCTTGATACCGGGACAGGTCAAGGAGCGGTACTTC. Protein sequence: CASSLIPGQVKERYF.

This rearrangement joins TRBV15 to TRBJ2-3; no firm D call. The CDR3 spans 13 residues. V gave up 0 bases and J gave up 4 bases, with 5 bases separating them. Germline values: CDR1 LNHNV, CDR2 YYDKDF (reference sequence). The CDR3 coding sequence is TGTGCCACCAGCAGAGATCGAGCAGATACGCAGTATTTT. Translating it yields CATSRDRADTQYF.

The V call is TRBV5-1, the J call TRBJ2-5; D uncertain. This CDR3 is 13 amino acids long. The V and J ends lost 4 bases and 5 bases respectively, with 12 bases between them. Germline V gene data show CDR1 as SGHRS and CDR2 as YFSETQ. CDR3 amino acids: CASSVIYGETQYF. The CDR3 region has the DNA TGCGCCAGCAGCGTCATATACGGGGAGACCCAGTACTTC.

The CDR3 nucleotides read TGTGCCAGCAGCCCTAAGCCCCAAACGACCTACGAGCAGTACTTC. Amino acid sequence: CASSPKPQTTYEQYF. The genes are TRBV7-2 and TRBJ2-7, with no clear D. CDR1 is SGHTA, CDR2 FQGNSA, per germline. CDR3 length: 15 residues. Deletions cut 5 bases from V and 2 bases from J, with 16 bases between.

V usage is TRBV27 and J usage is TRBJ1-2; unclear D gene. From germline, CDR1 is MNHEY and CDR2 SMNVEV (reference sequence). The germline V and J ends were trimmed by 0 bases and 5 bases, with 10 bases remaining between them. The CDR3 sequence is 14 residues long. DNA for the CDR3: TGTGCCAGCAGTTTATCTCCGTCAGGATATGGCTACACCTTC. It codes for CASSLSPSGYGYTF.

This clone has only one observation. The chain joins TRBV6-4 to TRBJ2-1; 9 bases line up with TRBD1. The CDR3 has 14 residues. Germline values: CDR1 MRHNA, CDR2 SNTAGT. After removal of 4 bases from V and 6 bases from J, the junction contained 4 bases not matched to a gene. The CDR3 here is CASSVSTGGNEQFF. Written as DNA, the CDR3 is TGTGCCAGCAGTGTGTCGACAGGGGGCAATGAGCAGTTCTTC.

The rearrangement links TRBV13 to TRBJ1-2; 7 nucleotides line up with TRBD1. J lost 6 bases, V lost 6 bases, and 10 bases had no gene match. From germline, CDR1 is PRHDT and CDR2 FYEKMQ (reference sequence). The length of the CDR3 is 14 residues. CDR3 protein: CASRLRDSVDGYTF. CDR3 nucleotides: TGTGCCAGCAGACTCCGGGACAGTGTAGATGGCTACACCTTC.

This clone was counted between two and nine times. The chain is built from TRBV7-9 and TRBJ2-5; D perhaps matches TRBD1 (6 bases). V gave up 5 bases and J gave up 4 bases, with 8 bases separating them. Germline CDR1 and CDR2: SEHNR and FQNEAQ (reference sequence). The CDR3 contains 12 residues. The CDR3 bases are TGTGCCAGCAGCGACAGGTCAGAGACCCAGTACTTC. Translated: CASSDRSETQYF.

The chain's CDR3 is CSVFSGGAVGELFF. In nucleotides, the CDR3 is TGCAGCGTTTTTAGCGGGGGGGCGGTCGGGGAGCTGTTTTTT. V is TRBV29-1 and J is TRBJ2-2; 11 nucleotides agree with TRBD2. Losses at the gene ends were 5 bases for V and 7 bases for J; bases not matched to a gene: 6. CDR1 and CDR2 (germline): SQVTM, ANQGSEA. The CDR3 runs 14 residues.

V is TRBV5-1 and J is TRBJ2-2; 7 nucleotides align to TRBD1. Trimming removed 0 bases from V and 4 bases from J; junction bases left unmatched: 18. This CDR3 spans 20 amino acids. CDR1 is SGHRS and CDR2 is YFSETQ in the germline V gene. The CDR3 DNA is TGCGCCAGCAGCTTGGTGCACAGGGGCGTGGCTGGAACGGCCACCGGGGAGCTGTTTTTT. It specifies CASSLVHRGVAGTATGELFF.